Each of the 16 T cell receptor beta chains below was sequenced from the same sample in a study of OX40 agonist ivuxolimab in advanced cancers. The library relied on the immunoSEQ multiplex PCR assay. TCRdb mirrors the immuneACCESS table, restricted to in-frame sequences. Some clones are absent from its copies; in checked studies, under half trace to an unresolved V gene, and the reason for the others is unknown. This sample gives tens of thousands of clones in total; 85% to 90% of them show up just once. The top ten constitute approximately 1.1% of the sample. Sequenced material: CD4+ or CD8+ T cells sorted from blood, taken in a trial of the OX40 agonist ivuxolimab. Receptor source: an adult with an advanced solid tumor such as melanoma, head and neck, liver or kidney cancer.

The chain has TRBV7-2 and TRBJ2-5; 9 positions agree with TRBD1. The CDR3 has 15 residues. V was clipped by 4 bases and J by 5 bases; unmatched bases: 8. Germline values: CDR1 SGHTA, CDR2 FQGNSA. The chain's CDR3 is CASSWPGQGGETQYF. The CDR3 DNA sequence: TGTGCCAGCAGCTGGCCGGGACAGGGAGGGGAGACCCAGTACTTC.

The chain joins TRBV7-3 to TRBJ2-3, with TRBD2 matching over 7 bases. In germline, CDR1 is SGHTA, CDR2 FQGTGA. The junction had 2 bases not matched to a gene; V was cut back by 1 base and J by 1 base. This CDR3 spans 15 amino acids. The CDR3 sequence is CASSLNAGGTDTQYF. The CDR3 DNA reads TGTGCCAGCAGCTTAAACGCGGGAGGCACAGATACGCAGTATTTT.

This clone was recorded only once. The chain is built from TRBV9 and TRBJ2-3, with D possibly TRBD2 on 5 matching bases. The CDR3 has 12 amino acids. Germline V gives CDR1 SGDLS, CDR2 YYNGEE. Between the trimmed V and J ends, which lost 4 bases and 7 bases, there was a span of 10 bases. The CDR3 reads CASSSPGYTQYF. The CDR3 region has the DNA TGTGCCAGCAGCTCTCCGGGGTATACGCAGTATTTT.

The V gene is TRBV4-3, the J gene TRBJ1-2, with D unclear. V was clipped by 4 bases and J by 7 bases, with 4 bases between them. Germline V gives CDR1 LGHNA, CDR2 YSLEER. The CDR3 has 10 residues. The CDR3, as DNA: TGCGCCAGCAGCCCTAGTGGCTACACCTTC. Amino acids: CASSPSGYTF.

The chain has TRBV2 and TRBJ2-3; no firm D call. Per the germline V gene, CDR1 is SNHLY and CDR2 is FYNNEI. V was trimmed by 5 bases and J by 2 bases, leaving 2 bases between them. The CDR3 has 11 residues. The CDR3 loop is CASSYTDTQYF. CDR3 DNA sequence: TGTGCCAGCAGTTACACAGATACGCAGTATTTT.

V is TRBV11-3 and J is TRBJ2-5; TRBD2 might be the D (7 bases). Trimming took 5 bases from V and 4 from J, leaving 14 bases between them. Germline V gene sequence: CDR1 SGHNT, CDR2 YENEEA. The length of the CDR3 is 14 residues. CDR3 coding DNA: TGTGCCAGCAGCGCCCGCGGGGGCACAGAGACCCAGTACTTC. Protein: CASSARGGTETQYF.

Regarding this clone: An end of the junction does not agree with germline; a read error may underlie this. The chain combines TRBV7-7 with TRBJ2-1, with D perhaps assigned TRBD1 or TRBD2 (5 bases each). The CDR3 covers 15 residues. Germline lookup yields CDR1 SSHAT and CDR2 FNYEAQ (reference sequence). Here the CDR3 reads CASSLGTGHGNEQFF. As DNA, the CDR3 is TGTGCCAGCAGTTTAGGGACGGGCCATGGGAATGAGCAGTTCTTC.

The chain combines TRBV27 with TRBJ2-1; TRBD1 or TRBD2 may be the D gene (6 bases each). Trimming stripped 0 bases from V and 2 bases from J, with 11 bases between. The germline V gene has CDR1 MNHEY and CDR2 SMNVEV (reference sequence). The CDR3 totals 16 residues. CDR3 region: CASSLSIRGAYNEQFF. DNA for the CDR3: TGTGCCAGCAGTTTATCGATAAGGGGGGCCTACAATGAGCAGTTCTTC.

This chain joins TRBV2 and TRBJ2-2, with unresolved D. V gave up 6 bases and J gave up 2 bases, with 7 bases separating them. The CDR3 contains 13 residues. Germline V gives CDR1 SNHLY, CDR2 FYNNEI. In DNA, the CDR3 is TGTGCCAGCAGATCACAAAACACCGGGGAGCTGTTTTTT. This gives the protein CASRSQNTGELFF. Full variable domain (outside the CDR3, taken from reference TRBV2 and TRBJ2-2): EPEVTQTPSHQVTQMGQEVILRCVPISNHLYFYWYRQILGQKVEFLVSFYNNEISEKSEIFDDQFSVERPDGSNFTLKIRSTKLEDSAMYFCASRSQNTGELFFGEGSRLTVL.

The chain has TRBV29-1 and TRBJ2-7; 7 positions agree with TRBD1. Trimming removed 5 bases from V and 9 bases from J; junction bases left unmatched: 13. This CDR3 comprises 13 residues. Per germline, CDR1 SQVTM and CDR2 ANQGSEA. Written as DNA, the CDR3 is TGCAGCGTTCCACGGCAGGGGGAGCACGGGCAGTACTTC. Protein: CSVPRQGEHGQYF.

V usage is TRBV4-1 and J usage is TRBJ2-7; TRBD1 aligns across 9 bases. The trim removed 4 bases at V and 0 bases at J, leaving 10 bases unmatched. The CDR3 runs to 17 residues. Per the germline V gene, CDR1 is MGHRA and CDR2 is YSYEKL. The CDR3 loop reads CASSPGQGSVSSYEQYF. CDR3 bases: TGCGCCAGCAGCCCCGGACAGGGGTCCGTGAGCTCCTACGAGCAGTACTTC.

This clone showed up just once. The chain has TRBV11-2 and TRBJ2-3, with D possibly being TRBD2 (6 bases). Trimming removed 2 bases from V and 2 bases from J, with 11 bases in between. The CDR3 spans 15 residues. Germline V gene sequence: CDR1 SGHAT, CDR2 FQNNGV. In nucleotides, the CDR3 is TGTGCCAGCAGCTTATTGCGGGGCCACACAGATACGCAGTATTTT. Its protein is CASSLLRGHTDTQYF.

The CDR3 DNA is TGTGCCAGCAGCCCTTTGAGGGACTGGTGGGACACCGGGGAGCTGTTTTTT. This gives the protein CASSPLRDWWDTGELFF. V gene TRBV9 combines with J gene TRBJ2-2, with a tentative D call TRBD2 (6 bases). Germline loops: CDR1 SGDLS, CDR2 YYNGEE. Trimming shortened V by 4 bases and J by 3 bases, and 19 bases separated the two germline ends. The CDR3 runs 17 residues. The variable domain in full, completed from reference TRBV9 and TRBJ2-2, reads DSGVTQTPKHLITATGQRVTLRCSPRSGDLSVYWYQQSLDQGLQFLIQYYNGEERAKGNILERFSAQQFPDLHSELNLSSLELGDSALYFCASSPLRDWWDTGELFFGEGSRLTVL.

The chain has TRBV7-8 and TRBJ2-2; D is possibly TRBD2 (5 bases). The CDR3 length is 14 residues. V lost 8 bases, J lost 6 bases, and 16 bases lay in between. Germline assignment: CDR1 SGHVS and CDR2 FQNEAQ. This CDR3 is CASGLNGVAGELFF. The CDR3 region has the DNA TGTGCCAGCGGGCTTAACGGGGTGGCCGGGGAGCTGTTTTTT.

The V call is TRBV18, the J call TRBJ2-7; no clear D gene. The ends were cut back, 6 bases at V and 5 bases at J, with 14 bases in the middle. The length of the CDR3 is 13 residues. From germline, CDR1 is KGHSH and CDR2 LQKENI. For the CDR3, the DNA is TGTGCCAGCTCGCAAAGGCAGGTTGACGAGCAGTACTTC. It specifies CASSQRQVDEQYF.

The chain combines TRBV7-8 with TRBJ2-2, with D maybe TRBD1 (6 bases). CDR3 size: 16 residues. V gave up 5 bases and J gave up 7 bases, with 20 bases separating them. The germline CDR1 and CDR2 sequences are SGHVS and FQNEAQ. CDR3 nucleotide sequence: TGTGCCAGCAGCCTGGACAGTCCGTGGGGGCTCGGGGAGCTGTTTTTT. As protein: CASSLDSPWGLGELFF.